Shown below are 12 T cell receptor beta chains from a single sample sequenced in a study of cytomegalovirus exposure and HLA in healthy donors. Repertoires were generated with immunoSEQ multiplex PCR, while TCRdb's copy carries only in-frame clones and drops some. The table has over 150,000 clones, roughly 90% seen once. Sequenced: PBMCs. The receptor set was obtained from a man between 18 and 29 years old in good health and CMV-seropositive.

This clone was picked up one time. CDR3 DNA sequence: TGTGCCAGCAGCGTCGTGGCGGGGAACACTGAAGCTTTCTTT. It yields the protein CASSVVAGNTEAFF. The chain joins TRBV5-4 to TRBJ1-1, with D unresolved. Germline values: CDR1 SGHNT, CDR2 YYREEE (reference sequence). Deletions cut 4 bases from V and 1 base from J, with 11 bases between. The CDR3 is 14 amino acids.

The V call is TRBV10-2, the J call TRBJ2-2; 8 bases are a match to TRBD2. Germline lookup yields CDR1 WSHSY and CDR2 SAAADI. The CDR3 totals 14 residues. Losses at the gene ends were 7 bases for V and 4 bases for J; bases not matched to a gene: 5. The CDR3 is CASISGTSTGELFF. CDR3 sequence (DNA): TGCGCCAGCATCTCCGGGACTAGCACCGGGGAGCTGTTTTTT.

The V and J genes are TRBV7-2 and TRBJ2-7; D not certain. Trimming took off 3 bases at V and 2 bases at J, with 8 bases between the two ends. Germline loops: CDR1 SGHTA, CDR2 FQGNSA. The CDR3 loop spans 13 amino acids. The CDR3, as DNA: TGTGCCAGCAGCTTCACTCCCGCCTACGAGCAGTACTTC. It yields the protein CASSFTPAYEQYF.

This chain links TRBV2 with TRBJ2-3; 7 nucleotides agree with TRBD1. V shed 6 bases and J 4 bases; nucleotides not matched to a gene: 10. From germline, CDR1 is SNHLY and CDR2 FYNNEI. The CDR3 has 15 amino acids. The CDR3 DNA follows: TGTGCCAGCAGAAGACAGGGCACCAGATCAGATACGCAGTATTTT. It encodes CASRRQGTRSDTQYF.

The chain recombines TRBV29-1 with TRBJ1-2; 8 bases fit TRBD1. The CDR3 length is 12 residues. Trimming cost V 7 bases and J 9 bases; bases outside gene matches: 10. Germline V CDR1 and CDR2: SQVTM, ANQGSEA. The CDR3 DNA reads TGCAGCGACGGACAGGGCTCCTGGAGCTACACCTTC. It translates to CSDGQGSWSYTF. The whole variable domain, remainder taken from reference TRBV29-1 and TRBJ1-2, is SAVISQKPSRDICQRGTSLTIQCQVDSQVTMMFWYRQQPGQSLTLIATANQGSEATYESGFVIDKFPISRPNLTFSTLTVSNMSPEDSSIYLCSDGQGSWSYTFGSGTRLTVV.

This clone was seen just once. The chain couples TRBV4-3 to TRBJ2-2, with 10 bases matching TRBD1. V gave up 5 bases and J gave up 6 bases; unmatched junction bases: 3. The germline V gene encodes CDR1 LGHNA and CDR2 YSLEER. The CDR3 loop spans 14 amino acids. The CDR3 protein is CASSYGQGAGELFF. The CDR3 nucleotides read TGCGCCAGCAGCTACGGACAGGGGGCCGGGGAGCTGTTTTTT.

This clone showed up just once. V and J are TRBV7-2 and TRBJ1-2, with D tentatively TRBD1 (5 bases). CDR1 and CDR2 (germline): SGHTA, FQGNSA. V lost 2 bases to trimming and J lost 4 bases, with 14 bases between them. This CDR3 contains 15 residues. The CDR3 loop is CASSLSPGLGYGYTF. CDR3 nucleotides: TGTGCCAGCAGCTTATCGCCAGGGTTAGGCTATGGCTACACCTTC. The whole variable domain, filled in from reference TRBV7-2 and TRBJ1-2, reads GAGVSQSPSNKVTEKGKDVELRCDPISGHTALYWYRQSLGQGLEFLIYFQGNSAPDKSGLPSDRFSAERTGGSVSTLTIQRTQQEDSAVYLCASSLSPGLGYGYTFGSGTRLTVV.

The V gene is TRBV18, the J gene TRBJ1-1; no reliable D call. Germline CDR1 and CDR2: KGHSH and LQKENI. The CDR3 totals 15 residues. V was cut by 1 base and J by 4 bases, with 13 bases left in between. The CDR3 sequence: CASSPLERVGTEAFF. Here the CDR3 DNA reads TGTGCCAGCTCACCACTGGAGAGGGTGGGCACTGAAGCTTTCTTT. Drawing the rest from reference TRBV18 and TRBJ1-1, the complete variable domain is NAGVMQNPRHLVRRRGQEARLRCSPMKGHSHVYWYRQLPEEGLKFMVYLQKENIIDESGMPKERFSAEFPKEGPSILRIQQVVRGDSAAYFCASSPLERVGTEAFFGQGTRLTVV.

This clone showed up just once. The CDR3 loop is CASSVEPRALTDTQYF. CDR3 nucleotide sequence: TGTGCCAGCAGCGTAGAACCGCGGGCCCTCACAGATACGCAGTATTTT. The chain uses TRBV9 and TRBJ2-3, with D perhaps matching TRBD2 (5 bases). The germline V gene has CDR1 SGDLS and CDR2 YYNGEE. CDR3 length: 16 amino acids. V shed 0 bases and J shed 2 bases, with 13 bases lying between them.

The CDR3 region has the DNA TGTGCCAGCAGTTACCTCCTAGGAGGTGGTAACGAGCAGTACTTC. Translating it yields CASSYLLGGGNEQYF. The chain joins TRBV6-5 to TRBJ2-7, with D perhaps TRBD2 (5 bases). The CDR3 has 15 amino acids. Germline V lookup: CDR1 MNHEY, CDR2 SVGAGI. Trimming left V 2 bases short and J 5 bases short, with 16 bases between.

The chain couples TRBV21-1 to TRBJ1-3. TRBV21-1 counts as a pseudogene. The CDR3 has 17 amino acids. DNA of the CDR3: TGTGCCAGCAGCAACGGGGGGCGGCGGAGCTCTGGAAACACCATATATTTT. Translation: CASSNGGRRSSGNTIYF.

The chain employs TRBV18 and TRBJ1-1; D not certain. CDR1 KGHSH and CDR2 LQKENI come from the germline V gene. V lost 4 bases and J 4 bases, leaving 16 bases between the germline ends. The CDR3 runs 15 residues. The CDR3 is CASSREGRGSTEAFF. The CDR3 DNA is TGTGCCAGCTCACGGGAAGGACGGGGAAGCACTGAAGCTTTCTTT.